The 6 T cell receptor beta chains below come from one sample, sequenced in a study of T cells in Graves' hyperthyroidism and ophthalmopathy. The investigators amplified TCR beta CDR3 regions from RNA transcripts. The HTBI primer set drove a first-round RT-PCR of the TCR CDR3. TCRdb passed the multiplex PCR reads through MiXCR, listing each CDR3 protein once. Of approximately 320,000 distinct CDR3 sequences listed, roughly 15% are singletons. The sequenced sample consisted of blood. The receptors were sampled from a man aged 30-40 years with Graves' hyperthyroidism.

This sequence joins TRBV9 and TRBJ1-2, with D hard to call. The germline V and J ends were trimmed by 3 bases and 4 bases, with 13 bases remaining between them. Germline V gene data show CDR1 as SGDLS and CDR2 as YYNGEE. The CDR3 has 14 amino acids. CDR3 protein: CASSAPSGGYGYTF. CDR3 in DNA: TGTGCCAGCAGCGCCCCCTCGGGAGGCTATGGCTACACCTTC.

This clonotype was observed many times. The rearrangement joins TRBV20-1 to TRBJ2-1, with 8 bases matching TRBD2. With 6 bases clipped from V and 0 bases from J, the junction kept 10 bases outside the gene matches. There are 16 residues in the CDR3. CDR1 DFQATT and CDR2 SNEGSKA come from the germline V gene (reference sequence). CDR3 protein: CSADSGGPSSYNEQFF. CDR3 nucleotide sequence: TGCAGTGCCGACTCGGGAGGGCCTAGCTCCTACAATGAGCAGTTCTTC.

This clonotype was counted only a few times. The rearrangement links TRBV6-5 to TRBJ2-1; 9 bases fit TRBD2. This CDR3 has 18 residues. Germline-derived CDR1 and CDR2 are MNHEY and SVGAGI. Trimming cost V 0 bases and J 0 bases; bases outside gene matches: 6. CDR3 in DNA: TGTGCCAGCAGTTACTCGAGCCTAGCGGGAAGCTCCTACAATGAGCAGTTCTTC. Amino acids: CASSYSSLAGSSYNEQFF.

This clonotype was seen many times. The V and J genes are TRBV30 and TRBJ1-6; D not resolved. Germline V gives CDR1 GTSNPN, CDR2 SVGIG (reference sequence). The CDR3 has 13 amino acids. Between the trimmed V and J ends, which lost 4 bases and 4 bases, there was a span of 8 bases. The CDR3 coding sequence is TGTGCCTGGACAGCCGGATATAATTCACCCCTCCACTTT. This gives the protein CAWTAGYNSPLHF.

There are many counts of this clonotype. The chain couples TRBV6-1 to TRBJ2-1; D possibly corresponds to TRBD1 (5 bases). The CDR3 loop spans 14 amino acids. V lost 5 bases to trimming and J lost 5 bases, with 13 bases between them. Per the germline V gene, CDR1 is MNHNS and CDR2 is SASEGT. This chain's CDR3 is CASSYTRADNEQFF. The CDR3 DNA follows: TGTGCCAGCAGTTACACCAGGGCTGACAATGAGCAGTTCTTC.

The chain joins TRBV7-9 to TRBJ1-4; no definite D call. Looked up from germline, CDR1 is SEHNR and CDR2 is FQNEAQ (reference sequence). The V end was cut by 5 bases, the J end by 6 bases, with 16 bases between. This CDR3 has 15 amino acids. CDR3: CASSQQEEWDEKLFF. The CDR3 nucleotides read TGTGCCAGCAGCCAACAAGAGGAGTGGGATGAAAAACTGTTTTTT.